These 10 T cell receptor beta chains came from one sample sequenced in a study of control samples from healthy donors and cancer patients. The protocol was immunoSEQ multiplex PCR, while the TCRdb copy is restricted to in-frame clones and leaves out a portion. Found here are some 140,000 clones, approximately 90% of them singletons; the top ten hold 8% to 9.5%. The sequenced sample was blood. These receptors were obtained from a woman between 25 and 40 years old in good health.

The V call is TRBV4-1, the J call TRBJ1-5; 7 bases match TRBD1. The CDR3 is made up of 14 amino acids. V shed 0 bases and J 6 bases; nucleotides not matched to a gene: 2. From germline, CDR1 is MGHRA and CDR2 YSYEKL. Here the CDR3 DNA reads TGCGCCAGCAGCCAAGACAGGGGGGTTCAGCCCCAGCATTTT. Encoded protein: CASSQDRGVQPQHF.

The chain couples TRBV19 to TRBJ2-1; D is unclear. V was clipped by 3 bases and J by 1 base, with 7 bases between them. Germline V gene data show CDR1 as LNHDA and CDR2 as SQIVND (reference sequence). The CDR3 sequence is 14 residues long. CDR3: CASSILPSYNEQFF. In DNA form, the CDR3 reads TGTGCCAGTAGTATCCTCCCGTCCTACAATGAGCAGTTCTTC.

V usage is TRBV18 and J usage is TRBJ2-1; possibly TRBD2 for D (5 bases). Germline V gives CDR1 KGHSH, CDR2 LQKENI. V lost 6 bases and J 10 bases, leaving 16 bases between the germline ends. The CDR3 covers 13 residues. CDR3 region: CASSPTRSNEQFF. DNA for the CDR3: TGTGCCAGCTCCCCAACTAGGAGTAACGAGCAGTTCTTC.

The J gene is TRBJ1-6, the V gene TRBV7-2; D unresolved. CDR1 is SGHTA, CDR2 FQGNSA, per germline. Trimming took 7 bases from V and 4 from J, leaving 14 bases between them. The CDR3 covers 15 residues. This CDR3 is CASNLESSYNSPLHF. CDR3 nucleotides: TGTGCCAGCAACTTGGAGTCTTCTTATAATTCACCCCTCCACTTT.

This rearrangement joins TRBV15 to TRBJ1-5; 10 bases agree with TRBD1. The CDR3 contains 16 residues. V was clipped by 0 bases and J by 7 bases; unmatched bases: 6. Germline loops: CDR1 LNHNV, CDR2 YYDKDF (reference sequence). In DNA form, the CDR3 reads TGTGCCACCAGCAGAGATCAGGGACAGGGGAGGCAGCCCCAGCATTTT. The encoded protein is CATSRDQGQGRQPQHF.

This chain connects TRBV10-2 to TRBJ2-3, with D perhaps TRBD2 (6 bases). With 4 bases removed from V and 0 bases from J, the gap between germline ends came to 14 bases. This CDR3 is 16 amino acids long. The germline CDR1 and CDR2 sequences are WSHSY and SAAADI. CDR3 in amino acids: CASSVGTLGSTDTQYF. As DNA, the CDR3 is TGCGCCAGCAGTGTGGGGACTCTCGGGAGCACAGATACGCAGTATTTT.

The V and J genes are TRBV5-6 and TRBJ1-4; D is unresolved. Germline assignment: CDR1 SGHDT and CDR2 YYEEEE. The CDR3 consists of 14 residues. V gave up 4 bases and J gave up 8 bases, with 15 bases separating them. CDR3 DNA: TGTGCCAGCAGCCCCCGAGGAATTCGGGAAAAACTGTTTTTT. Its protein product is CASSPRGIREKLFF.

This clone occurred once. The chain uses TRBV11-3 and TRBJ1-1; a possible D gene is TRBD1 (5 bases). The CDR3 extends over 15 amino acids. Deletions cut 5 bases from V and 4 bases from J, with 17 bases between. Looked up from germline, CDR1 is SGHNT and CDR2 is YENEEA. The CDR3 DNA reads TGTGCCAGCAGCCCAGGTGGGGGATCGGTCACTGAAGCTTTCTTT. Amino acid sequence: CASSPGGGSVTEAFF.

This rearrangement joins TRBV24-1 to TRBJ2-1; TRBD2 agrees at 7 bases. This CDR3 is built from 13 residues. Trimming cost V 1 base and J 11 bases; bases outside gene matches: 4. Germline V gene sequence: CDR1 KGHDR, CDR2 SFDVKD. This CDR3 is CATSDLSSGKQFF. In nucleotides, the CDR3 is TGTGCCACCAGTGATTTATCTAGCGGTAAGCAGTTCTTC.

The chain recombines TRBV19 with TRBJ2-6; D might be TRBD2 (5 bases). This CDR3 has 16 residues. Germline lookup yields CDR1 LNHDA and CDR2 SQIVND (reference sequence). V gave up 4 bases and J gave up 2 bases, with 12 bases separating them. The CDR3 region has the DNA TGTGCCAGTAGTACCGCTGGAGGTCCTGGGGCCAACGTCCTGACTTTC. This translates into CASSTAGGPGANVLTF.